The present entry profiles one T cell receptor (beta chain) with its context. As originally analysed: Amplification of reference gene primers was used by the study to estimate nucleated cell counts. Repertoires were generated with immunoSEQ multiplex PCR, while TCRdb's copy carries only in-frame clones and drops some. D and trimming were read from the DNA, whereas the V and J calls and clone size are those reported in that table. The repertoire has 250,000 to 300,000 clones, more than 75% of them found once; the top ten carry around 2%. This sample was taken from a study of blood T cell repertoires in COVID-19. In the study overall: Symptom resolution, clearance, or two negative PCRs marked donors in Cohort 3 as recovered. COVID-19 samples from acute and convalescent phases originated in the United States, Italy and Spain.

Participants spanned ages about 18 to 100 years and resided in roughly 26 US areas. The ends were cut back, 3 bases at V and 5 bases at J, with 4 bases in the middle. This CDR3 comprises 11 residues. The sequenced sample was PBMCs or T cells enriched from blood (not recorded which). V usage is TRBV12-3 or TRBV12-4 and J usage is TRBJ1-1; D uncertain. The sequence derives from a woman in her sixties in a cohort exposed to, infected with or recovered from COVID-19 (not recorded which). This CDR3 is CASSFGTEAFF. In DNA form, the CDR3 reads TGTGCCAGCAGTTTCGGGACTGAAGCTTTCTTT.